Presented here are 17 T cell receptor beta chains from one specimen sequenced in a study of Graves' ophthalmopathy and Graves' hyperthyroidism. Amplification of the TCR beta CDR3 regions used RNA transcripts (as template). The authors performed first-round RT-PCR with HTBI primers and then a second-round multiplex PCR. In TCRdb, the multiplex PCR reads were re-called with MiXCR into one record per CDR3 protein. The repertoire consists of about 220,000 distinct CDR3 sequences, with around a fifth occurring once and the leading ten covering around 40%. Sequenced input: peripheral blood. Receptors were obtained from a woman in her forties or fifties with Graves' ophthalmopathy.

This clonotype showed up many times. The chain is built from TRBV29-1 and TRBJ2-5; TRBD2 aligns across 7 bases. Trimming removed 7 bases from V and 5 bases from J; junction bases left unmatched: 7. CDR3 size: 12 residues. Germline V gives CDR1 SQVTM, CDR2 ANQGSEA. CDR3 DNA: TGCAGCGCGGGGAGGGCCGGTGAGACCCAGTACTTC. It encodes CSAGRAGETQYF. The full variable domain, with the rest looked up from reference TRBV29-1 and TRBJ2-5, is SAVISQKPSRDICQRGTSLTIQCQVDSQVTMMFWYRQQPGQSLTLIATANQGSEATYESGFVIDKFPISRPNLTFSTLTVSNMSPEDSSIYLCSAGRAGETQYFGPGTRLLVL.

In this sample, this clonotype turned up many times. The CDR3 is CASSHLLDTQYF. The CDR3 DNA sequence: TGTGCCAGCAGCCACCTTCTAGATACGCAGTATTTT. The chain recombines TRBV9 with TRBJ2-3; D is undetermined. The V and J ends lost 4 bases and 5 bases respectively, with 8 bases between them. Germline CDR1 is SGDLS and CDR2 is YYNGEE. The CDR3 loop spans 12 amino acids.

This sequence joins TRBV12-3 or TRBV12-4 and TRBJ1-5; 11 bases match TRBD1. The V segment lost 3 bases and the J segment 2 bases; nucleotides outside the gene matches: 6. This CDR3 contains 17 residues. CDR3 sequence reads: CASSFGTGGVGNQPQHF. The CDR3, as DNA: TGTGCCAGCAGTTTCGGGACAGGGGGGGTTGGCAATCAGCCCCAGCATTTT.

This clonotype has a handful of counts. The V gene is TRBV19, the J gene TRBJ2-2, with D perhaps given as TRBD1 or TRBD2 (5 bases each). Per germline, CDR1 LNHDA and CDR2 SQIVND (reference sequence). The CDR3 contains 15 residues. V shed 0 bases and J shed 5 bases, with 10 bases lying between them. CDR3 nucleotides: TGTGCCAGTAGTATAGATCCCGGGACGACCGGGGAGCTGTTTTTT. It codes for CASSIDPGTTGELFF.

In its sample, this clonotype was seen many times. This chain uses TRBV20-1 with TRBJ1-4; 8 nucleotides line up with TRBD1. Trimming at V came to 0 bases and at J to 8 bases, leaving 8 bases not matched to a gene. The V gene's germline CDR1 is DFQATT and CDR2 SNEGSKA (reference sequence). The CDR3 is 15 amino acids. The CDR3 is CSARDRSRGQEKLFF. In DNA form, the CDR3 reads TGCAGTGCTAGAGATCGAAGCAGGGGGCAGGAAAAACTGTTTTTT.

This clonotype came up many times. This chain links TRBV20-1 with TRBJ1-3; D unclear. V lost 7 bases and J lost 3, with 13 bases in between. This CDR3 contains 13 residues. The germline CDR1 and CDR2 sequences are DFQATT and SNEGSKA (reference sequence). The CDR3 protein is CSVEGLGGNTIYF. In DNA, the CDR3 is TGCAGTGTAGAGGGTCTCGGTGGAAACACCATATATTTT.

This clonotype came up a few times. The chain uses TRBV24-1 and TRBJ2-3; no clear D gene. The V and J ends lost 3 bases and 3 bases respectively, with 9 bases between them. Per germline, CDR1 KGHDR and CDR2 SFDVKD. The CDR3 totals 14 residues. CDR3 residues: CATSDRGRTDTQYF. For the CDR3, the DNA is TGTGCCACCAGTGATCGCGGCCGAACAGATACGCAGTATTTT.

This clonotype has a count of ten or more. The chain has TRBV6-1 and TRBJ2-4, with D tentatively TRBD2 (7 bases). CDR3 size: 18 residues. The V end lost 6 bases, the J end lost 0 bases, and 21 bases lay between the germline ends. The V gene's germline CDR1 is MNHNS and CDR2 SASEGT. CDR3 nucleotide sequence: TGTGCCAGCAGCCCCTCGGGGGGCGATCTATTAGCCAAAAACATTCAGTACTTC. Translated: CASSPSGGDLLAKNIQYF.

This clonotype was observed at least ten times. The CDR3 region is CASGTGHYGYTF. CDR3 in DNA: TGTGCCAGCGGGACAGGTCACTATGGCTACACCTTC. The chain couples TRBV19 to TRBJ1-2; 8 bases align to TRBD1. Per the germline V gene, CDR1 is LNHDA and CDR2 is SQIVND (reference sequence). The V gene end was trimmed by 9 bases and the J gene end by 3 bases; junction bases not matched to a gene: 3. The CDR3 spans 12 residues.

The table lists this clonotype with many counts. V usage is TRBV19 and J usage is TRBJ1-2, with 9 positions matching TRBD1. Trimming at V came to 8 bases and at J to 4 bases, leaving 11 bases not matched to a gene. There are 15 residues in the CDR3. CDR1 and CDR2 (germline): LNHDA, SQIVND (reference sequence). The chain's CDR3 is CASGDWDRAGYGYTF. The CDR3 DNA is TGTGCCAGTGGGGATTGGGACAGGGCAGGCTATGGCTACACCTTC.

This clonotype was picked up many times. The chain combines TRBV5-1 with TRBJ1-6, with D unclear. Deletions cut 0 bases from V and 0 bases from J, with 13 bases between. Germline lookup yields CDR1 SGHRS and CDR2 YFSETQ. CDR3 length: 18 amino acids. In DNA, the CDR3 is TGCGCCAGCAGCTTGGAGGGTCTTACGAGCTCCTATAATTCACCCCTCCACTTT. Translated: CASSLEGLTSSYNSPLHF. Complete variable domain (other parts from reference TRBV5-1 and TRBJ1-6): KAGVTQTPRYLIKTRGQQVTLSCSPISGHRSVSWYQQTPGQGLQFLFEYFSETQRNKGNFPGRFSGRQFSNSRSEMNVSTLELGDSALYLCASSLEGLTSSYNSPLHFGNGTRLTVT.

This clonotype was seen at least ten times. A much larger clone differs from this one at a single base, so this may be a read error. The rearrangement uses TRBV12-3 or TRBV12-4 and TRBJ2-7; 8 bases line up with TRBD2. Trimming at V came to 2 bases and at J to 7 bases, leaving 10 bases not matched to a gene. This CDR3 is built from 15 residues. The CDR3 loop reads CASSLLGTGGREQYF. The DNA for the CDR3 is TGTGCCAGCAGTTTACTCGGCACGGGAGGGAGGGAGCAGTACTTC.

The chain recombines TRBV5-1 with TRBJ2-5, with D possibly matching TRBD2 (5 bases). V lost 1 base to trimming and J lost 4 bases, with 11 bases between them. Looked up from germline, CDR1 is SGHRS and CDR2 is YFSETQ. This CDR3 has 14 amino acids. The CDR3 bases are TGCGCCAGCAGCTTGATTCGGAGGCGAGAGACCCAGTACTTC. It translates to CASSLIRRRETQYF.

About this clonotype itself: The junction does not match germline at one end; this may be a read error. This rearrangement joins TRBV7-9 to TRBJ2-7; D gene ambiguous. The CDR3 extends over 14 amino acids. Germline V lookup: CDR1 SEHNR, CDR2 FQNEAQ (reference sequence). The CDR3 spells CASSETGPSYGQYF. CDR3 DNA: TGTGCCAGCAGCGAGACCGGGCCCTCCTACGGGCAGTACTTC.

This clonotype was observed a single time. The J gene is TRBJ2-7, the V gene TRBV6-2 or TRBV6-3; no clear D. The CDR3 contains 14 residues. The ends were cut back, 2 bases at V and 1 base at J, with 9 bases in the middle. Germline V gene sequence: CDR1 MNHEY, CDR2 SVGEGT. The CDR3: CASSYLDSSYEQYF. The DNA of the CDR3 is TGTGCCAGCAGTTACCTAGACTCGTCCTACGAGCAGTACTTC.

The chain uses TRBV6-1 and TRBJ1-2; a weak D match, TRBD1 (6 bases). CDR1 and CDR2 from the germline V gene are MNHNS and SASEGT. Trimming removed 6 bases at V and 1 base at J, with 12 bases between. The CDR3 length is 14 residues. CDR3 coding DNA: TGTGCCAGCAGACCCAGGGGCGGTAACTATGGCTACACCTTC. This sequence encodes CASRPRGGNYGYTF.

The chain carries TRBV12-3 or TRBV12-4 and TRBJ2-2; the match to TRBD1 covers 7 bases. J lost 7 bases, V lost 4 bases, and 3 bases had no gene match. This CDR3 spans 13 amino acids. CDR3 in amino acids: CASSSPGGGELFF. CDR3 sequence (DNA): TGTGCCAGCAGTTCCCCAGGGGGCGGGGAGCTGTTTTTT.